The 16 T cell receptor beta chains in this list originate from one sample, sequenced in a study of cytomegalovirus exposure and HLA in healthy donors. It was with 60 Vbeta and 13 Jbeta primers that the PCR ran. Here immunoSEQ multiplex PCR was the method, and the copy in TCRdb shows in-frame clones only, minus some. The sample lists approximately 140,000 clones, around 77% occurring once. Sequences were obtained from PBMCs. Every receptor here comes from a woman aged 60-75 years in good health and CMV-seronegative.

This clone has only a few counts. The chain joins TRBV11-2 to TRBJ2-7, with 9 bases lining up with TRBD1. Losses at the gene ends were 5 bases for V and 4 bases for J; bases not matched to a gene: 3. Germline lookup yields CDR1 SGHAT and CDR2 FQNNGV. This CDR3 is built from 13 residues. In DNA, the CDR3 is TGTGCCAGCAGCCGTGACAGGGGGTACGAGCAGTACTTC. Its protein is CASSRDRGYEQYF.

This clone has more than one count but fewer than ten. The chain uses TRBV4-1 and TRBJ2-4; 7 bases are shared with TRBD2. Germline V CDR1 and CDR2: MGHRA, YSYEKL. V gave up 1 base and J gave up 10 bases; unmatched junction bases: 13. This CDR3 region has 16 residues. The CDR3 region is CASSQVGRDLKRIQYF. In DNA form, the CDR3 reads TGCGCCAGCAGCCAAGTAGGGAGGGACCTTAAAAGGATTCAGTACTTC.

The V call is TRBV5-1, the J call TRBJ2-3, with TRBD1 matching 7 bases. The CDR3 is 16 residues long. CDR1 is SGHRS, CDR2 YFSETQ, per germline. J lost 1 base, V lost 5 bases, and 10 bases had no gene match. Here the CDR3 reads CASRETGPGGTDTQYF. Written as DNA, the CDR3 is TGCGCCAGCAGGGAGACAGGGCCAGGTGGCACAGATACGCAGTATTTT.

This chain uses TRBV9 with TRBJ2-2; 11 bases fit TRBD1. CDR1 and CDR2 (germline): SGDLS, YYNGEE. The CDR3 loop spans 16 amino acids. With V trimmed by 3 bases and J by 3 bases, 4 bases remained unmatched. CDR3: CASSARDRGYTGELFF. The CDR3 DNA reads TGTGCCAGCAGCGCCCGGGACAGGGGGTACACCGGGGAGCTGTTTTTT. The whole variable domain, filled in from reference TRBV9 and TRBJ2-2, reads DSGVTQTPKHLITATGQRVTLRCSPRSGDLSVYWYQQSLDQGLQFLIQYYNGEERAKGNILERFSAQQFPDLHSELNLSSLELGDSALYFCASSARDRGYTGELFFGEGSRLTVL.

The gene calls are TRBV30 and TRBJ1-2; D is unclear. With 8 bases removed from V and 4 bases from J, the gap between germline ends came to 11 bases. The germline V gene has CDR1 GTSNPN and CDR2 SVGIG (reference sequence). The CDR3 spans 11 residues. For the CDR3, the DNA is TGTGCCGGACGGGGATTCTATGGCTACACCTTC. It yields the protein CAGRGFYGYTF.

This clone was observed a few times. The J gene is TRBJ2-5, the V gene TRBV28; 7 nucleotides agree with TRBD1. CDR3 length: 14 amino acids. The germline V gene encodes CDR1 MDHEN and CDR2 SYDVKM. Trimming removed 5 bases from V and 4 bases from J; junction bases left unmatched: 7. The CDR3 protein is CASSPGTVAETQYF. CDR3 in DNA: TGTGCCAGCAGTCCCGGGACAGTGGCAGAGACCCAGTACTTC.

The chain links TRBV28 to TRBJ2-7; 10 nucleotides match TRBD1. Germline CDR1 reads MDHEN; CDR2 reads SYDVKM. The length of the CDR3 is 15 residues. J lost 3 bases, V lost 4 bases, and 6 bases had no gene match. DNA of the CDR3: TGTGCCAGCAGTTCGCCGGGACAGGGGCTCTACGAGCAGTACTTC. Translated, it gives CASSSPGQGLYEQYF.

This chain joins TRBV2 and TRBJ2-3, with a weak D call TRBD1 (6 bases). V lost 4 bases and J 3 bases, leaving 14 bases between the germline ends. Germline CDR1 reads SNHLY; CDR2 reads FYNNEI. This CDR3 is 15 amino acids long. DNA for the CDR3: TGTGCCAGCAGTGTTCAGGGGAGAGGGACAGATACGCAGTATTTT. Translation gives CASSVQGRGTDTQYF. The full variable domain, its missing parts supplied by reference TRBV2 and TRBJ2-3, is EPEVTQTPSHQVTQMGQEVILRCVPISNHLYFYWYRQILGQKVEFLVSFYNNEISEKSEIFDDQFSVERPDGSNFTLKIRSTKLEDSAMYFCASSVQGRGTDTQYFGPGTRLTVL.

The V call is TRBV5-1, the J call TRBJ2-1; possible D gene TRBD1, 5 bases. Trimming stripped 4 bases from V and 5 bases from J, with 19 bases between. The V gene's germline CDR1 is SGHRS and CDR2 YFSETQ. There are 16 residues in the CDR3. The CDR3 loop reads CASSPSRGITNNEQFF. The DNA of the CDR3 is TGCGCCAGCAGCCCCAGTAGGGGTATTACGAACAATGAGCAGTTCTTC.

This clone showed up just a few times. The V and J genes are TRBV19 and TRBJ2-4, with TRBD1 matching 9 bases. The CDR3 extends over 17 amino acids. V was pared by 4 bases and J by 1 base, with 8 bases of the junction left unmatched. Per the germline V gene, CDR1 is LNHDA and CDR2 is SQIVND (reference sequence). CDR3 in amino acids: CASSNIGTGSAKNIQYF. CDR3 nucleotides: TGTGCCAGTAGTAACATCGGGACAGGGTCTGCCAAAAACATTCAGTACTTC.

V and J are TRBV7-3 and TRBJ1-1, with D perhaps TRBD1 (6 bases). V lost 4 bases, J lost 1 base, and 7 bases lay in between. The CDR3 totals 13 residues. From germline, CDR1 is SGHTA and CDR2 FQGTGA. CDR3 DNA: TGTGCCAGCAGCTCACAGGGGAACACTGAAGCTTTCTTT. This translates into CASSSQGNTEAFF.

The chain employs TRBV4-1 and TRBJ2-7; the D gene is possibly TRBD2 (5 bases). Germline loops: CDR1 MGHRA, CDR2 YSYEKL. Trimming took off 1 base at V and 4 bases at J, with 11 bases between the two ends. This CDR3 has 14 amino acids. CDR3 protein: CASSQAPGLYEQYF. CDR3 DNA: TGCGCCAGCAGCCAAGCTCCGGGATTATACGAGCAGTACTTC.

As concerns this clone: This sample also contains other DNA sequences that code for the same CDR3. This chain joins TRBV6-5 and TRBJ1-1; D is undetermined. Germline V lookup: CDR1 MNHEY, CDR2 SVGAGI. V was cut by 4 bases and J by 8 bases, with 11 bases left in between. This CDR3 spans 12 amino acids. CDR3 sequence reads: CASSSSISEAFF. The CDR3 nucleotides are TGTGCCAGCAGTTCGAGTATTTCGGAAGCTTTCTTT.

Only one count was recorded for this clone. The chain carries TRBV12-5 and TRBJ2-1, with a tentative D call TRBD1 (5 bases). V was cut by 2 bases and J by 3 bases, with 17 bases left in between. The V gene's germline CDR1 is LGHNT and CDR2 FRNRAP. CDR3 length: 17 amino acids. The CDR3 is CASGLFLGQGRYNEQFF. The CDR3 bases are TGTGCTAGTGGTTTGTTTTTAGGGCAGGGCCGCTACAATGAGCAGTTCTTC.

The table lists this clone with a count of one. The chain employs TRBV7-2 and TRBJ1-2, with TRBD1 identical over 11 bases. In germline, CDR1 is SGHTA, CDR2 FQGNSA. This CDR3 comprises 15 residues. V shed 5 bases, J shed 1 base, and the junction held 3 bases outside the gene matches. CDR3 sequence reads: CASSPGTGGNYGYTF. DNA of the CDR3: TGTGCCAGCAGCCCAGGGACAGGGGGTAACTATGGCTACACCTTC.

The rearrangement joins TRBV28 to TRBJ2-5; 7 bases are shared with TRBD1. The J call may be wrong; the DNA end is better matched by TRBJ2-7. This CDR3 contains 14 residues. Germline assignment: CDR1 MDHEN and CDR2 SYDVKM. This CDR3 reads CASSFPGQSYEQYF. The CDR3, as DNA: TGTGCCAGCAGTTTTCCGGGACAGAGCTACGAGCAGTACTTC.